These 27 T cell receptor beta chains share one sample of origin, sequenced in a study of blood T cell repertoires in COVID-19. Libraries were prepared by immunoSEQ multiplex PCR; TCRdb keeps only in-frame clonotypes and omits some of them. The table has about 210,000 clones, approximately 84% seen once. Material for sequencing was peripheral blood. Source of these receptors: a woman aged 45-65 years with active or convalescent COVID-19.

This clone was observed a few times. The CDR3, as DNA: TGTGCCAGCAGCGCGCTACGGGGGTCAGGAACAGATACGCAGTATTTT. Protein: CASSALRGSGTDTQYF. This chain links TRBV6-4 with TRBJ2-3, with D perhaps TRBD2 (6 bases). Per the germline V gene, CDR1 is MRHNA and CDR2 is SNTAGT. The CDR3 totals 16 residues. Deletions cut 6 bases from V and 3 bases from J, with 19 bases between.

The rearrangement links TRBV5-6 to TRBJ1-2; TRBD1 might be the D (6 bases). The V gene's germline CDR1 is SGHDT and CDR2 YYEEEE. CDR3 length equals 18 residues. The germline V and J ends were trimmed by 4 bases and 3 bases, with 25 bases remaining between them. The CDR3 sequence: CASSQVWDINHWDYGYTF. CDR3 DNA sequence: TGTGCCAGCAGCCAGGTATGGGACATAAATCATTGGGACTATGGCTACACCTTC.

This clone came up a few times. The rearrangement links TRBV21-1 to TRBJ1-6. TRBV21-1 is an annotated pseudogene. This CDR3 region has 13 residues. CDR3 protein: CASRRGDNSPLHF. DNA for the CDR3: TGTGCCAGCAGGCGGGGCGATAATTCACCCCTCCACTTT.

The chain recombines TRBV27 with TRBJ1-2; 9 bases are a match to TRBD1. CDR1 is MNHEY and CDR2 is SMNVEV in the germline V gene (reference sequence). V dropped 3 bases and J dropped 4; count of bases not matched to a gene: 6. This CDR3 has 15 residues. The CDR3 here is CASSFRTGERYGYTF. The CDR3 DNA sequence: TGTGCCAGCAGTTTCCGGACAGGGGAGCGCTATGGCTACACCTTC.

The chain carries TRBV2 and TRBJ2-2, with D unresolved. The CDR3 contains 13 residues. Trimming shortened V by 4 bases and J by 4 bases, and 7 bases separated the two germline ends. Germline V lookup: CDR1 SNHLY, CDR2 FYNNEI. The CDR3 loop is CASSARLTGELFF. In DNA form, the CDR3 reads TGTGCCAGCAGTGCCCGACTCACCGGGGAGCTGTTTTTT. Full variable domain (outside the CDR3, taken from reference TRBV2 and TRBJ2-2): EPEVTQTPSHQVTQMGQEVILRCVPISNHLYFYWYRQILGQKVEFLVSFYNNEISEKSEIFDDQFSVERPDGSNFTLKIRSTKLEDSAMYFCASSARLTGELFFGEGSRLTVL.

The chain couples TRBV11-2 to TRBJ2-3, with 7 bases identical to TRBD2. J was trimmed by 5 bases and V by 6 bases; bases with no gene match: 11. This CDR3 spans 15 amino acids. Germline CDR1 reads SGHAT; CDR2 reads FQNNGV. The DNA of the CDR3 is TGTGCCAGCAGTCCCGGGACTAAGATAGGAGATACGCAGTATTTT. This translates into CASSPGTKIGDTQYF.

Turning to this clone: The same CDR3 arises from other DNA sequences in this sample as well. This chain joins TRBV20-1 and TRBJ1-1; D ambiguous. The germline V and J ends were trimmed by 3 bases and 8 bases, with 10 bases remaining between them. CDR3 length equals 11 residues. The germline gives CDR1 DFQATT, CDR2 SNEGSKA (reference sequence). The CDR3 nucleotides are TGCAGTGCTAGTCTAGGGAGAGAAGCTTTCTTT. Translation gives CSASLGREAFF.

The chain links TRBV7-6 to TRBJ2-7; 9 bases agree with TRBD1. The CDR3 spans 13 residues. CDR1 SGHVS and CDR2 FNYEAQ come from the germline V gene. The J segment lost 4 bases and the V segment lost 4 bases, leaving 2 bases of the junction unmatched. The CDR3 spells CASSSDRGYEQYV. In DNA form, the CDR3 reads TGTGCCAGCAGCTCGGACAGGGGTTACGAGCAGTACGTC.

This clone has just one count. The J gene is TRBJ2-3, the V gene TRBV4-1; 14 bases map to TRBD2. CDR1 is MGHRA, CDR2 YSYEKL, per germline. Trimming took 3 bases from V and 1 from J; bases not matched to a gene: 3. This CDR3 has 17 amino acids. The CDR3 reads CASSQMGLAGGTDTQYF. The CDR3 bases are TGCGCCAGCAGCCAGATGGGACTAGCGGGGGGCACAGATACGCAGTATTTT.

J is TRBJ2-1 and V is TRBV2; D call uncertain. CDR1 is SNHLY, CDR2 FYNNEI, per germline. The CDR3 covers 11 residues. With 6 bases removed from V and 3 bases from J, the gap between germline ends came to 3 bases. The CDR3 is CASRYYNEQFF. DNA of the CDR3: TGTGCCAGCAGATACTACAATGAGCAGTTCTTC.

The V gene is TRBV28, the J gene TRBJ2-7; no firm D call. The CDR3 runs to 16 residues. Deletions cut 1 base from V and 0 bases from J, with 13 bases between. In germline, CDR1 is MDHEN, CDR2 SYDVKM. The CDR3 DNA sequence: TGTGCCAGCAGTTTATATACCAACCCGAGCTCCTACGAGCAGTACGTC. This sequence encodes CASSLYTNPSSYEQYV.

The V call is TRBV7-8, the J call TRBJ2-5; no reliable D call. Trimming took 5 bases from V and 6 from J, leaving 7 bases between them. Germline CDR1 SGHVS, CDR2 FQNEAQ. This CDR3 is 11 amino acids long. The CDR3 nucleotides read TGTGCCAGCAGCACCAGTCAGACCCAGTACTTC. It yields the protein CASSTSQTQYF.

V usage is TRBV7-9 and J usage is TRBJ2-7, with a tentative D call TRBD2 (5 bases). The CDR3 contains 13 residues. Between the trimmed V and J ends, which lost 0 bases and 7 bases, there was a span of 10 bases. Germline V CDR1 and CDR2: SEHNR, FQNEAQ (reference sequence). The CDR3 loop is CASSLAPGGEQYF. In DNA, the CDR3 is TGTGCCAGCAGCTTAGCCCCGGGCGGGGAGCAGTACTTC.

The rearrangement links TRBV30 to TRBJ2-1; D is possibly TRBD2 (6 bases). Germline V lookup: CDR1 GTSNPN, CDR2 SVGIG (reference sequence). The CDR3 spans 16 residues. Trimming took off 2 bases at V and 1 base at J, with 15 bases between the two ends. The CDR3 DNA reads TGTGCCTGGAGTCTGATCGAGCTAGCGTCCTACAATGAGCAGTTCTTC. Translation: CAWSLIELASYNEQFF.

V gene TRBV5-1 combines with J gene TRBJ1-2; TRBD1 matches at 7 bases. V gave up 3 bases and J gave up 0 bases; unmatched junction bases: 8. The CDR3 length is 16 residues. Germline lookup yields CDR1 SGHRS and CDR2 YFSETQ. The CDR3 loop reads CASSWGNQGANYGYTF. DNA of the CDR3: TGCGCCAGCAGCTGGGGTAACCAGGGGGCTAACTATGGCTACACCTTC.

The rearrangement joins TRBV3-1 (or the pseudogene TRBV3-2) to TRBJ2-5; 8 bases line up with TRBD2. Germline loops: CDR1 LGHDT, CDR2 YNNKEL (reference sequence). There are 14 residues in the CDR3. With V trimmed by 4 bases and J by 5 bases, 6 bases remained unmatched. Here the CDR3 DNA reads TGTGCCAGCAGCCCCGGACTAGCTGAGGAGACCCAGTACTTC. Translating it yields CASSPGLAEETQYF.

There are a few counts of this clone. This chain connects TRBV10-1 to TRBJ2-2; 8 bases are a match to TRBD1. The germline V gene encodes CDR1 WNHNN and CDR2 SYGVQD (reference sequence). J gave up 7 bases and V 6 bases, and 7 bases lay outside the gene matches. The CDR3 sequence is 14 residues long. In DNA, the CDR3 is TGCGCCAGCAGCGACAGGGGTCGGGGCGGGGAGCTGTTTTTT. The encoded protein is CASSDRGRGGELFF.

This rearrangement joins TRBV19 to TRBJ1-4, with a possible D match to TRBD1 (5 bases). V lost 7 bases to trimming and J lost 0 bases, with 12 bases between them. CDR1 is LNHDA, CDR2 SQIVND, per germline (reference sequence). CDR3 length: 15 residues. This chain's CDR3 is CASMQGDATNEKLFF. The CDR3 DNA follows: TGTGCCAGTATGCAGGGCGATGCAACTAATGAAAAACTGTTTTTT.

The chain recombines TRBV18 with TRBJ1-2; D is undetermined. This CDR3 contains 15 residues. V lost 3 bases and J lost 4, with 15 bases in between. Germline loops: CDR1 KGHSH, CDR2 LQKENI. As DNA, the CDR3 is TGTGCCAGCTCACCTGCATCGGGAGTAGGCTATGGCTACACCTTC. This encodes CASSPASGVGYGYTF.

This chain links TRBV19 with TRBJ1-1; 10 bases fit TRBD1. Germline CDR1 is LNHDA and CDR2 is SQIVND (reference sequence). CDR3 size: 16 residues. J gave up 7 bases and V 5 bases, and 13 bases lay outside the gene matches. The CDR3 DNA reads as TGTGCCAGTAGTCAGGGGTTGACCGGGACAGGGGTTGAAGCTTTCTTT. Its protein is CASSQGLTGTGVEAFF.

The chain's CDR3 is CASSLPGNTEAFF. The CDR3 coding sequence is TGTGCCAGCAGTTTACCGGGGAACACTGAAGCTTTCTTT. The genes are TRBV28 and TRBJ1-1; D remains ambiguous. Trimming cost V 2 bases and J 1 base, with 5 bases left between them. The germline gives CDR1 MDHEN, CDR2 SYDVKM. The length of the CDR3 is 13 residues.

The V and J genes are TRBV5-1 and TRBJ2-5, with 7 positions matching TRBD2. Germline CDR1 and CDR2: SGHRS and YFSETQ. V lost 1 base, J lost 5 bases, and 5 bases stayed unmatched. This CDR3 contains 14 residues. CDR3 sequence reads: CASSLRSSGETQYF. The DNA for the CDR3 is TGCGCCAGCAGCTTGCGGAGTAGCGGGGAGACCCAGTACTTC.

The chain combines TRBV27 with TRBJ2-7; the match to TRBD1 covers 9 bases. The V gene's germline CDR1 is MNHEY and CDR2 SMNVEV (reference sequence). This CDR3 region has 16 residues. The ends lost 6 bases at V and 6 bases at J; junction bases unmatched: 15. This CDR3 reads CASRPLSRTGVGEQYF. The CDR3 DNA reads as TGTGCCAGCAGACCACTCTCTCGGACAGGGGTGGGCGAGCAGTACTTC.

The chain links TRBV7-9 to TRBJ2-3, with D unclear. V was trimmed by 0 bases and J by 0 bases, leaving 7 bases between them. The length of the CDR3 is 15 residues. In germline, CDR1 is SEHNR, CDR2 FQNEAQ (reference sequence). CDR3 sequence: CASSLAPRSTDTQYF. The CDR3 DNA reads TGTGCCAGCAGCTTAGCGCCGCGTAGCACAGATACGCAGTATTTT.

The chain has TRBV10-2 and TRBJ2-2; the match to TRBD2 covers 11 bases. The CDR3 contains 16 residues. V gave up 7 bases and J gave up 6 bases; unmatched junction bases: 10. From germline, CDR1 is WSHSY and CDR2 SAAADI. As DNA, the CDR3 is TGCGCCAGCACACCCCTAGCGGGGGGTTTCCCCGGGGAGCTGTTTTTT. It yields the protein CASTPLAGGFPGELFF.

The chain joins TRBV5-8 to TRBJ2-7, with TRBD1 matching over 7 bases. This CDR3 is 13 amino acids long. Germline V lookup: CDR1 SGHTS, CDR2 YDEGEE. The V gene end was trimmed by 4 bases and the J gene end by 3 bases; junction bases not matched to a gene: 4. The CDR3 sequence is CASSRDRVYEQYV. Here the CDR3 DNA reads TGTGCCAGCAGCCGCGACAGGGTCTACGAGCAGTACGTC.

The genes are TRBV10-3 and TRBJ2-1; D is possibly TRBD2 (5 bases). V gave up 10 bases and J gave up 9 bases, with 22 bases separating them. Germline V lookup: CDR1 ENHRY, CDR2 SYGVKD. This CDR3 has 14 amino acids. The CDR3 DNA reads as TGTGCCACAGGAGGTCGGTCTCCCGGCGGTGAGCAGTTCTTC. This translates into CATGGRSPGGEQFF.